This T cell receptor (beta chain) was sequenced during a study of T cell responses to AZD1222 COVID-19 vaccine. Trimming stripped 5 bases from V and 4 bases from J, with 14 bases between. The CDR3 length is 14 residues. CDR1 is SEHNR, CDR2 FQNEAQ, per germline (reference sequence). The assay was immunoSEQ multiplex PCR, and TCRdb's table has in-frame clones only and misses some. Of around 110,000 clones in the sample, roughly 87% were seen once. Here the sequenced sample was peripheral blood, taken 28 days after the second AZD1222 dose. The genes are TRBV7-9 and TRBJ1-1; maybe TRBD1 (5 bases). This clonotype was sampled from an adult who received the AZD1222 COVID-19 vaccine. CDR3: CASSRTGGFTEAFF. The CDR3 region has the DNA TGTGCCAGCAGCCGAACCGGGGGGTTCACTGAAGCTTTCTTT.